The 21 T cell receptor beta chains presented below share a single source sample, sequenced in a study of CD8 T cells in ankylosing spondylitis. TCRdb processed the 5' RACE reads anew with MiXCR; each CDR3 protein has one entry. The sample lists 45,000 to 65,000 distinct CDR3 sequences; 7.4% were seen once. Sequencing input: blood, either unsorted or a sorted T cell fraction (not recorded which). The origin of the receptors is a female donor with ankylosing spondylitis or in good health (not recorded which).

This clonotype was counted ten times or more. The genes are TRBV20-1 and TRBJ2-2, with D uncertain. The CDR3 consists of 12 residues. V was clipped by 4 bases and J by 1 base, with 4 bases between them. Germline loops: CDR1 DFQATT, CDR2 SNEGSKA (reference sequence). CDR3: CSAKRNTGELFF. CDR3 in DNA: TGCAGTGCTAAGAGGAACACCGGGGAGCTGTTTTTT.

The sample holds many counts of this clonotype. The V and J genes are TRBV11-2 and TRBJ1-5; D unresolved. The CDR3 runs 14 residues. CDR1 and CDR2 from the germline V gene are SGHAT and FQNNGV. With 1 base removed from V and 10 bases from J, the gap between germline ends came to 14 bases. The CDR3 nucleotides are TGTGCCAGCAGCTTAGCAGGACCCCTCGATCCCCAGCATTTT. The encoded protein is CASSLAGPLDPQHF. The whole variable domain, filled in from reference TRBV11-2 and TRBJ1-5, reads EAGVAQSPRYKIIEKRQSVAFWCNPISGHATLYWYQQILGQGPKLLIQFQNNGVVDDSQLPKDRFSAERLKGVDSTLKIQPAKLEDSAVYLCASSLAGPLDPQHFGDGTRLSIL.

This clonotype was seen at least ten times. This chain links TRBV7-3 with TRBJ2-3; tentatively, D is TRBD2 (6 bases). V lost 1 base, J lost 0 bases, and 23 bases lay in between. There are 20 residues in the CDR3. Per germline, CDR1 SGHTA and CDR2 FQGTGA. The CDR3 here is CASSLNPGEFPGTSTDTQYF. In nucleotides, the CDR3 is TGTGCCAGCAGCTTAAACCCGGGGGAGTTCCCCGGGACTAGCACAGATACGCAGTATTTT.

At least ten counts were recorded for this clonotype. This chain connects TRBV5-6 to TRBJ2-7; D is possibly TRBD1 (6 bases). The CDR3 loop spans 14 amino acids. The V and J ends lost 5 bases and 3 bases respectively, with 15 bases between them. In germline, CDR1 is SGHDT, CDR2 YYEEEE. The CDR3 DNA sequence: TGTGCCAGCAGGTTTCGACAGGCCAACTACGAGCAGTACGTC. Encoded protein: CASRFRQANYEQYV.

This clonotype showed up many times. The V and J genes are TRBV7-2 and TRBJ2-5, with TRBD2 matching 10 bases. CDR1 SGHTA and CDR2 FQGNSA come from the germline V gene. V dropped 1 base and J dropped 9; count of bases not matched to a gene: 5. The CDR3 consists of 14 residues. CDR3 coding DNA: TGTGCCAGCAGCTTAGTGCTAGCGGGGGAAGCCCAGTACTTC. Protein: CASSLVLAGEAQYF. Filled out from reference TRBV7-2 and TRBJ2-5, the complete variable domain reads GAGVSQSPSNKVTEKGKDVELRCDPISGHTALYWYRQSLGQGLEFLIYFQGNSAPDKSGLPSDRFSAERTGGSVSTLTIQRTQQEDSAVYLCASSLVLAGEAQYFGPGTRLLVL.

This clonotype appeared many times. This rearrangement joins TRBV20-1 to TRBJ1-6, with 8 bases fitting TRBD1. The CDR3 length is 16 residues. From germline, CDR1 is DFQATT and CDR2 SNEGSKA (reference sequence). Trimming at V came to 0 bases and at J to 0 bases, leaving 1 base not matched to a gene. CDR3 in amino acids: CSARETGASYNSPLHF. CDR3 nucleotides: TGCAGTGCTAGAGAGACAGGGGCCTCCTATAATTCACCCCTCCACTTT.

The table lists this clonotype with many counts. This chain uses TRBV12-3 or TRBV12-4 with TRBJ1-1, with a weak D call TRBD1 (5 bases). Trimming removed 3 bases from V and 1 base from J, with 9 bases in between. The CDR3 runs 14 residues. CDR3 nucleotide sequence: TGTGCCAGCAGTTTGTCAGGGTCGAACACTGAAGCTTTCTTT. Amino acids: CASSLSGSNTEAFF.

This clonotype was recorded a few times. This chain uses TRBV10-3 with TRBJ1-5; D unclear. The germline CDR1 and CDR2 sequences are ENHRY and SYGVKD. This CDR3 contains 13 residues. V gave up 10 bases and J gave up 3 bases, with 13 bases separating them. The CDR3 reads CATKRSPNQPQHF. In nucleotides, the CDR3 is TGTGCCACCAAAAGGAGTCCCAATCAGCCCCAGCATTTT.

The chain recombines TRBV6-1 with TRBJ1-3, with D unclear. The V end was cut by 2 bases, the J end by 4 bases, with 12 bases between. The CDR3 spans 15 residues. Germline CDR1 MNHNS, CDR2 SASEGT. The chain's CDR3 is CASSESWSGGNTIYF. CDR3 DNA: TGTGCCAGCAGTGAAAGTTGGTCGGGCGGAAACACCATATATTTT.

This clonotype was counted many times. The CDR3 nucleotides are TGCGCCAGCCAGCTTGGAACAGGGCCCAACCAAGAGACCCAGTACTTC. It codes for CASQLGTGPNQETQYF. This chain connects TRBV5-1 to TRBJ2-5; the D gene is possibly TRBD1 (6 bases). This CDR3 is 16 amino acids long. With 7 bases removed from V and 0 bases from J, the gap between germline ends came to 19 bases. Germline lookup yields CDR1 SGHRS and CDR2 YFSETQ.

This clonotype was counted ten times or more. V gene TRBV5-1 combines with J gene TRBJ2-3; TRBD2 matches 7 bases. J was trimmed by 3 bases and V by 6 bases; bases with no gene match: 7. This CDR3 has 14 amino acids. Germline values: CDR1 SGHRS, CDR2 YFSETQ. The CDR3, as DNA: TGCGCCAGCACCAACCAGGGAGGGACAGATACGCAGTATTTT. As protein: CASTNQGGTDTQYF.

This clonotype appeared many times. The chain uses TRBV19 and TRBJ1-1; D not certain. Germline CDR1 is LNHDA and CDR2 is SQIVND (reference sequence). The CDR3 length is 14 residues. V shed 0 bases and J shed 0 bases, with 5 bases lying between them. The CDR3 spells CASSIEAMNTEAFF. CDR3 nucleotide sequence: TGTGCCAGTAGTATAGAAGCCATGAACACTGAAGCTTTCTTT.

The sample holds many counts of this clonotype. The CDR3 nucleotides are TGCGCCAGCAGCTTGCCCCAACAGCAGGGGGCGGATGAAGCTTTCTTT. Translating it yields CASSLPQQQGADEAFF. The V gene is TRBV5-1, the J gene TRBJ1-1; 8 bases are shared with TRBD1. The CDR3 is 16 amino acids. V lost 1 base, J lost 7 bases, and 12 bases stayed unmatched. The V gene's germline CDR1 is SGHRS and CDR2 YFSETQ.

This clonotype came up many times. The chain has TRBV4-1 and TRBJ2-7; 9 bases match TRBD1. CDR1 is MGHRA and CDR2 is YSYEKL in the germline V gene. With V trimmed by 0 bases and J by 7 bases, 4 bases remained unmatched. This CDR3 comprises 14 residues. The CDR3 coding sequence is TGCGCCAGCAGCCAAGAACAGGGGGCGGGTGAGCAGTACGTC. Translated: CASSQEQGAGEQYV.

In this sample, this clonotype turned up many times. V is TRBV6-2 or TRBV6-3 and J is TRBJ2-5; either TRBD1 or TRBD2 may fit D (5 bases each). Germline CDR1 and CDR2: MNHEY and SVGEGT. The CDR3 spans 13 residues. The V gene lost 5 bases and the J gene lost 7 bases, with 14 bases spanning the gap. CDR3 region: CASSRDHAGTQYF. CDR3 coding DNA: TGTGCCAGCAGTCGGGACCACGCAGGGACCCAGTACTTC.

This clonotype has a count of ten or more. CDR3 nucleotide sequence: TGCGCCAGCAGCTTCGACGGAGCGGACCAGAACACTGAAGCTTTCTTT. It codes for CASSFDGADQNTEAFF. V and J are TRBV5-1 and TRBJ1-1, with D unresolved. CDR1 and CDR2 from the germline V gene are SGHRS and YFSETQ. The CDR3 sequence is 16 residues long. V lost 2 bases, J lost 1 base, and 15 bases lay in between.

This clonotype was found many times. V usage is TRBV23-1 and J usage is TRBJ2-2, with 7 bases lining up with TRBD2. Being an ORF, TRBV23-1 has a function that is uncertain. The CDR3 consists of 19 residues. With V trimmed by 0 bases and J by 4 bases, 14 bases remained unmatched. This CDR3 reads CASSQSSSGRDIGTGELFF. In nucleotides, the CDR3 is TGCGCCAGCAGTCAATCGAGTTCAGGGAGGGATATTGGCACCGGGGAGCTGTTTTTT.

This clonotype has a handful of counts. J is TRBJ1-4 and V is TRBV3-2. TRBV3-2 is labeled a pseudogene. The CDR3 contains 17 residues. The CDR3 is CASCQAWTEGTNEKLFF. The CDR3 DNA follows: TGTGCCTCCTGCCAAGCCTGGACGGAAGGCACTAATGAAAAACTGTTTTTT.

This clonotype was recorded many times. The chain recombines TRBV4-1 with TRBJ2-1; D is ambiguous. The CDR3 has 15 residues. Between the trimmed V and J ends, which lost 1 base and 4 bases, there was a span of 11 bases. Germline V gene sequence: CDR1 MGHRA, CDR2 YSYEKL. Written as DNA, the CDR3 is TGCGCCAGCAGCCAAGTAGAGGCCGATTACAATGAGCAGTTCTTC. This encodes CASSQVEADYNEQFF.

The sample holds many counts of this clonotype. The chain employs TRBV4-1 and TRBJ1-1; 7 bases are shared with TRBD1. The CDR3 covers 15 residues. J lost 7 bases, V lost 1 base, and 9 bases had no gene match. Germline CDR1 and CDR2: MGHRA and YSYEKL. CDR3 nucleotide sequence: TGCGCCAGCAGCCAAGCCGCGGGGACAGCGCATGAAGCTTTCTTT. Protein product: CASSQAAGTAHEAFF.

This clonotype was seen repeatedly, ten times or more. The CDR3 DNA is TGCGCCAGCAGCTTCCAGACTGGTAATGAGCAGTTCTTC. Protein: CASSFQTGNEQFF. J is TRBJ2-1 and V is TRBV5-1; D gene uncertain. V was trimmed by 2 bases and J by 7 bases, leaving 10 bases between them. The V gene's germline CDR1 is SGHRS and CDR2 YFSETQ. The CDR3 spans 13 residues.